This T cell receptor (beta chain) emerged from a study of T cells in tuberculosis. Findings and limits, study-wide: Selection depended on which cryopreserved specimens were available.

CDR1 and CDR2 (germline): KGHSH, LQKENI. The CDR3 has 15 residues. V lost 3 bases, J lost 5 bases, and 5 bases stayed unmatched. The method was immunoSEQ multiplex PCR; TCRdb's version includes in-frame clones alone and lacks a portion of them. Of 40,000 to 45,000 clones in the sample, around 94% were seen once. About this clone itself: Its antigen remains unknown.

V usage is TRBV18 and J usage is TRBJ2-3, with 10 bases that match TRBD1. This TCR came from a donor between 10 and 29 years old with latent tuberculosis or without tuberculosis infection. Some clones in this sample may be carry-over from other donors' samples. The sample consisted of PBMCs. The CDR3 nucleotides are TGTGCCAGCTCACCCCCGGGACAGGGGAAAGATACGCAGTATTTT. This encodes CASSPPGQGKDTQYF.